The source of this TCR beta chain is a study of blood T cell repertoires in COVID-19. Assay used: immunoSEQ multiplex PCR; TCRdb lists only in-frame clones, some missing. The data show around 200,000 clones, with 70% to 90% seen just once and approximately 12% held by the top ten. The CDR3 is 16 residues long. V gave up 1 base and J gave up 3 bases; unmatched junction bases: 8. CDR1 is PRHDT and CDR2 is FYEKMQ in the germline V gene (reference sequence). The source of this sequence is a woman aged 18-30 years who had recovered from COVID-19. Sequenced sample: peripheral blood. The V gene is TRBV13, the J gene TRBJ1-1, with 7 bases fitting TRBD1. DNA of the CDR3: TGTGCCAGCAGCTTAGAGGGGGCGGGGTCGGACACTGAAGCTTTCTTT. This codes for CASSLEGAGSDTEAFF.